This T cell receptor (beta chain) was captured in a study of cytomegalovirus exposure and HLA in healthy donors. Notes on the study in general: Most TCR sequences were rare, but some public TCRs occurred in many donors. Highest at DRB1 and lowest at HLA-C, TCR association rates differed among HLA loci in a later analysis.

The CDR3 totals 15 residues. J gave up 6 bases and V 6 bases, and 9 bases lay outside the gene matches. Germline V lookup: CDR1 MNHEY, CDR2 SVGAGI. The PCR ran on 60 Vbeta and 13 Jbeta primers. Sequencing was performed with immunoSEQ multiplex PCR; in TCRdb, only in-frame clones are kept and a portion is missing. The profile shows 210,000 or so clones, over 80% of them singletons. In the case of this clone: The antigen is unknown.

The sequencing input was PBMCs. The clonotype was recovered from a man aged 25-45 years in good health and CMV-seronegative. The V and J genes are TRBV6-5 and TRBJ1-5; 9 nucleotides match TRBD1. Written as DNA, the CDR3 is TGTGCCAGCAGACCACAGGGGGCCCTGGGTCAGCCCCAGCATTTT. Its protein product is CASRPQGALGQPQHF.